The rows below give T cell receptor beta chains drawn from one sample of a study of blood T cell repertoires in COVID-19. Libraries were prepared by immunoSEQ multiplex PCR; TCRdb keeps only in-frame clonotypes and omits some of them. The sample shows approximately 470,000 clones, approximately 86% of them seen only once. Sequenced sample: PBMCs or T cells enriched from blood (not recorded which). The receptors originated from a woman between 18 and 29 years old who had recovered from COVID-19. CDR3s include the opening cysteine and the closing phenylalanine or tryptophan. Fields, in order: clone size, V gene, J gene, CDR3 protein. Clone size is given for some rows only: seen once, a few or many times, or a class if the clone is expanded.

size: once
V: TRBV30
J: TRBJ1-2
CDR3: CAWSVDRGRRAF

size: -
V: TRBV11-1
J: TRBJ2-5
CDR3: CASSHEIAGGKETQYF

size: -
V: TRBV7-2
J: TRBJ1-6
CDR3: CASSSGVHSPLHF

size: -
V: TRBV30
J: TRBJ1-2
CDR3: CAWDAGRPRNYGYTF

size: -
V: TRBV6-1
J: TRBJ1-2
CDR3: CASSERGGRTHGYTF

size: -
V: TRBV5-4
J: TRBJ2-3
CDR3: CASSSTTSGADTQYF

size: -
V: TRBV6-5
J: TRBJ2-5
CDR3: CASRRTGEETQYF

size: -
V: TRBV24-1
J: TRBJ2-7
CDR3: CATSDLEQGSGGSYEQYF

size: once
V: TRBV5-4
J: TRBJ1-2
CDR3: CASSLVAYNYGYTF

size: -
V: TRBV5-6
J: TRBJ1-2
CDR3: CASSLGSPQGAPSYGYTF

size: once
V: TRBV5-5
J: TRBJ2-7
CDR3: CASSLVVGVSDVYEQYF

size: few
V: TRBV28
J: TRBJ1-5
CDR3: CASSSPSNRNQPQHF

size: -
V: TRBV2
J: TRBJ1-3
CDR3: CASSEPRWADSGNTIYF

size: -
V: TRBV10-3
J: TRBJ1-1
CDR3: CATTPGEGSTEAFF

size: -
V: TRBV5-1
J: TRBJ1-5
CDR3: CASSWTGEGQPQHF

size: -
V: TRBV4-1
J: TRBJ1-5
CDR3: CASSPSEALKDQPQHF

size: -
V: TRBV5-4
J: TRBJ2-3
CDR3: CASSLANGADTQYF

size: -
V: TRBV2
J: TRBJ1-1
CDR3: CASSERRVEAFF

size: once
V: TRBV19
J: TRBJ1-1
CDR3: CASSIMGGAFF

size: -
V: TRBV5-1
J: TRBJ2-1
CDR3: CASSLPRAGATFNEQFF

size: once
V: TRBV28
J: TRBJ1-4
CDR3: CASKPRGQAFEKLFF

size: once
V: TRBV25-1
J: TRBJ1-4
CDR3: CASSELGSTGGEKLFF

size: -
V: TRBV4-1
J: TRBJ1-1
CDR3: CASSHSTRGTEAFF

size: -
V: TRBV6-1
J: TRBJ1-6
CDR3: CASSEARQGDSPLHF

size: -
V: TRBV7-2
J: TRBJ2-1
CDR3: CASSGGAGYNEQFF

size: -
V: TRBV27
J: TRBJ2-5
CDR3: CASRRTGALAQYF

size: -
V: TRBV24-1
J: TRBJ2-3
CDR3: CATSDPRDTQYF

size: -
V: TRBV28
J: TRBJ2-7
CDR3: CASSFSVLEQYF

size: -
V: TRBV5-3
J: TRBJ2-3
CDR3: CARSFETSGCTDTQYF

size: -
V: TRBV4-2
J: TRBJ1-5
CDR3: CASSQIRGGEYKPQHF

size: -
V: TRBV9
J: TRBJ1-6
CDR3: CASSSPGMPLHF

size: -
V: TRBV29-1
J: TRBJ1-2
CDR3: CSVEASGRGSRSGYGYTF

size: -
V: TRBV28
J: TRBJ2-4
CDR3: CASSPGESKNIQYF

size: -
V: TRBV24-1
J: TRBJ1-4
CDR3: CATSQGVSEKLFF

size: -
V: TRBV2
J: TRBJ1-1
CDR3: CASSEASGGPTRDTEAFF

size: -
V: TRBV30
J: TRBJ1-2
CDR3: CAWSATAATISYTF

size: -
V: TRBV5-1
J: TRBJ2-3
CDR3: CASSTGGTDTQYF